This TCR beta chain originates from a study of T cell responses to AZD1222 COVID-19 vaccine. Findings of the study overall: Spike-specific TCRs gained breadth and depth after people received two AZD1222 doses. As reported, nearly half of all spike-specific TCRs target variant regions that are unmutated.

Generated by immunoSEQ multiplex PCR, the TCRdb table keeps only in-frame clones and is missing some. In the table there are 95,000 to 150,000 clones, 80% to 90% of which are singletons. Germline V gene lookup returns CDR1 SGHRS and CDR2 YFSETQ. This CDR3 region has 15 residues. V lost 3 bases and J 5 bases, leaving 17 bases between the germline ends. Notes on this clone: Antigen: not known.

The sequences come from peripheral blood, collected on day 0 of AZD1222 vaccination. J is TRBJ1-1 and V is TRBV5-1, with D possibly being TRBD1 (6 bases). This TCR came from an adult in good health. CDR3 residues: CASSSSLGRGTEAFF. For the CDR3, the DNA is TGCGCCAGCAGCTCGTCTCTGGGCAGGGGAACTGAAGCTTTCTTT.